This T cell receptor (beta chain) was observed in a study of siplizumab effects on memory and regulatory T cells. Notes on the study in general: Siplizumab significantly decreased alloreactive sequences from unstimulated CD4+ memory cells. An assignable naive or memory phenotype was lacking in roughly 75-96% of proliferating CD4+ or CD8+ clones.

Details on this clone: Its antigen is currently unknown.

This CDR3 has 17 residues. Germline V gives CDR1 SGHVS, CDR2 FQNEAQ. V gave up 4 bases and J gave up 4 bases, with 20 bases separating them. Sequencing of each sample assayed approximately 110,000 TCR templates. Profiled with immunoSEQ multiplex PCR; TCRdb holds only in-frame clones, not every one. Among about 100,000 clones listed, roughly 92% were seen once. The sequence came from a human donor in good health. Sequencing input: Tregs sorted from blood. The genes are TRBV7-8 and TRBJ2-1; unclear D gene. The CDR3: CASSSPPRTVAYNEQFF. CDR3 bases: TGTGCCAGCAGCTCACCCCCCCGGACGGTGGCTTACAATGAGCAGTTCTTC.